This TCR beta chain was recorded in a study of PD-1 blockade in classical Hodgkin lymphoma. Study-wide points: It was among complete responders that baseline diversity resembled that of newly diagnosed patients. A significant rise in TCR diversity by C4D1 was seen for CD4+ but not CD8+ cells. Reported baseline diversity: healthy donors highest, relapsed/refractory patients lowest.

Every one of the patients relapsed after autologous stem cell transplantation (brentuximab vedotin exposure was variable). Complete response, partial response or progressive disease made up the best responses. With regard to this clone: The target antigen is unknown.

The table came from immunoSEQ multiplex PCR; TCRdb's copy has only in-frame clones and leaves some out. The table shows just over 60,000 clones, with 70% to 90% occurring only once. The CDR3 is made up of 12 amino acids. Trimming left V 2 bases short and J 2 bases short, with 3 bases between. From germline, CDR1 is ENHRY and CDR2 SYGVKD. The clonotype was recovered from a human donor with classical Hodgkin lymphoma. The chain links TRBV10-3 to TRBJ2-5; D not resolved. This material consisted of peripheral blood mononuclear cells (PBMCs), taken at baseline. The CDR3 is CAISEIQETQYF. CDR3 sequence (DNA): TGTGCCATCAGTGAGATTCAAGAGACCCAGTACTTC.